This T cell receptor (beta chain) was observed in a study of shared clonotypes between healthy human individuals. Germline CDR1 reads SGHKS; CDR2 reads YYEKEE (reference sequence). Between the trimmed V and J ends, which lost 0 bases and 2 bases, there was a span of 7 bases. This CDR3 has 14 amino acids. Repertoires were generated with immunoSEQ multiplex PCR, while TCRdb's copy carries only in-frame clones and drops some. This repertoire shows hundreds of thousands of clones, 70% to 80% found once; its top ten account for about 12%. The TCR originated in a woman between 40 and 50 years old in good health. Some clones in this sample may be carry-over from other donors' samples. What was sequenced was PBMCs. The chain links TRBV5-5 to TRBJ2-3; D is undetermined. CDR3 sequence (DNA): TGTGCCAGCAGCTTGGGGCGCGTCACAGATACGCAGTATTTT. This gives the protein CASSLGRVTDTQYF. The entire variable domain, with the rest obtained from reference TRBV5-5 and TRBJ2-3, is as follows: DAGVTQSPTHLIKTRGQQVTLRCSPISGHKSVSWYQQVLGQGPQFIFQYYEKEERGRGNFPDRFSARQFPNYSSELNVNALLLGDSALYLCASSLGRVTDTQYFGPGTRLTVL.